This T cell receptor (beta chain) was retrieved from a study of T cell responses to AZD1222 COVID-19 vaccine. Study-level points and caveats: Compared with day 0, the breadth and depth of the Spike-specific TCR repertoire rose significantly after two doses of AZD1222. Clonal diversity was possibly underestimated, and the donors were mostly white British, with more females. Among those given AZD1222, only six were seropositive at baseline.

TCRdb's table, derived via immunoSEQ multiplex PCR, lists solely in-frame clones and lacks some. In the table there are some 150,000 clones, 87% of which are singletons. This clone was counted between two and nine times. The antigen remains undetermined. Sample: peripheral blood, taken 28 days after the second AZD1222 dose. The sequence came from an adult who received the AZD1222 COVID-19 vaccine.

This CDR3 reads CASTATSYGYTF. CDR3 DNA sequence: TGTGCCAGCACAGCCACCTCCTATGGCTACACCTTC. The chain combines TRBV6-5 with TRBJ1-2; the D is unclear. Germline lookup yields CDR1 MNHEY and CDR2 SVGAGI. V was pared by 7 bases and J by 4 bases, with 10 bases between. CDR3 size: 12 residues.